Presented here are 9 T cell receptor beta chains from one specimen sequenced in a study of T-cell memory formation after mild COVID-19. One entry per CDR3 protein results from TCRdb running MiXCR on the 5' RACE reads. Among roughly 550,000 distinct CDR3 sequences, about a fifth were seen once, and the ten largest hold around 12%. The sequencing input was PBMCs or a T cell subset sorted from them (not recorded which). The receptors were sampled from an adult woman who had mild COVID-19 (a few samples of this study predate the infection). Cell type and time point are not known.

The rearrangement uses TRBV12-3 or TRBV12-4 and TRBJ2-3, with TRBD2 matching over 11 bases. Trimming took 2 bases from V and 2 from J; bases not matched to a gene: 3. The CDR3 consists of 16 residues. The CDR3 DNA sequence: TGTGCCAGCAGTTTACAACTAGCGGGAGCCACAGATACGCAGTATTTT. It translates to CASSLQLAGATDTQYF.

This clonotype has just a few counts. V is TRBV20-1 and J is TRBJ1-1; no firm D call. This CDR3 comprises 13 residues. V lost 3 bases, J lost 3 bases, and 11 bases lay in between. Germline V CDR1 and CDR2: DFQATT, SNEGSKA (reference sequence). DNA of the CDR3: TGCAGTGCTAGGCCCGTCGTCGACACTGAAGCTTTCTTT. It specifies CSARPVVDTEAFF.

This chain joins TRBV24-1 and TRBJ2-1; tentative D call: TRBD2 (5 bases). The V and J ends lost 0 bases and 0 bases respectively, with 8 bases between them. Per germline, CDR1 KGHDR and CDR2 SFDVKD. The CDR3 length is 16 residues. For the CDR3, the DNA is TGTGCCACCAGTGATTTGGGGGAGAGCTCCTACAATGAGCAGTTCTTC. It encodes CATSDLGESSYNEQFF.

This clonotype was counted a few times. The V call is TRBV19, the J call TRBJ2-1; 9 positions agree with TRBD2. V dropped 3 bases and J dropped 6; count of bases not matched to a gene: 6. This CDR3 contains 15 residues. Looked up from germline, CDR1 is LNHDA and CDR2 is SQIVND (reference sequence). CDR3: CASSIGERGVNEQFF. CDR3 DNA sequence: TGTGCCAGTAGTATTGGGGAGCGGGGGGTCAATGAGCAGTTCTTC.

The chain has TRBV19 and TRBJ1-1, with D hard to call. The CDR3 extends over 15 amino acids. Germline loops: CDR1 LNHDA, CDR2 SQIVND (reference sequence). Trimming stripped 0 bases from V and 2 bases from J, with 10 bases between. This CDR3 is CASSIDSAVNTEAFF. CDR3 in DNA: TGTGCCAGTAGTATAGATTCAGCGGTAAACACTGAAGCTTTCTTT.

V and J are TRBV7-7 and TRBJ2-7, with 9 bases fitting TRBD1. Looked up from germline, CDR1 is SSHAT and CDR2 is FNYEAQ (reference sequence). J was trimmed by 6 bases and V by 3 bases; bases with no gene match: 3. There are 13 residues in the CDR3. Here the CDR3 reads CASSLDRGSEQYF. CDR3 sequence (DNA): TGTGCCAGCAGCTTGGACAGGGGAAGCGAGCAGTACTTC.

This clonotype was counted a few times. The genes are TRBV19 and TRBJ1-4; D remains ambiguous. V was trimmed by 7 bases and J by 4 bases, leaving 13 bases between them. CDR1 and CDR2 (germline): LNHDA, SQIVND (reference sequence). The CDR3 is 14 residues long. The CDR3 region is CASTRHKSNEKLFF. The CDR3 nucleotides are TGTGCCAGTACCCGACACAAGAGTAATGAAAAACTGTTTTTT. The full variable domain, its missing parts supplied by reference TRBV19 and TRBJ1-4, is DGGITQSPKYLFRKEGQNVTLSCEQNLNHDAMYWYRQDPGQGLRLIYYSQIVNDFQKGDIAEGYSVSREKKESFPLTVTSAQKNPTAFYLCASTRHKSNEKLFFGSGTQLSVL.

The genes are TRBV30 and TRBJ1-5; D gene unclear. The V end was cut by 1 base, the J end by 3 bases, with 16 bases between. This CDR3 has 16 amino acids. In germline, CDR1 is GTSNPN, CDR2 SVGIG (reference sequence). CDR3 loop: CAWSAVGTPNNQPQHF. The CDR3 DNA follows: TGTGCCTGGAGTGCCGTGGGCACCCCAAACAATCAGCCCCAGCATTTT.

This chain uses TRBV6-6 with TRBJ2-7, with 11 bases that match TRBD2. V lost 5 bases to trimming and J lost 6 bases; unmatched junction nucleotides: 12. Germline-derived CDR1 and CDR2 are MNHNY and SVGAGI (reference sequence). The CDR3 sequence is 16 residues long. CDR3 sequence (DNA): TGTGCCAGCAGTCCCGACTACTTACTAGCGGGAGTCGAGCAGTACTTC. The encoded protein is CASSPDYLLAGVEQYF.